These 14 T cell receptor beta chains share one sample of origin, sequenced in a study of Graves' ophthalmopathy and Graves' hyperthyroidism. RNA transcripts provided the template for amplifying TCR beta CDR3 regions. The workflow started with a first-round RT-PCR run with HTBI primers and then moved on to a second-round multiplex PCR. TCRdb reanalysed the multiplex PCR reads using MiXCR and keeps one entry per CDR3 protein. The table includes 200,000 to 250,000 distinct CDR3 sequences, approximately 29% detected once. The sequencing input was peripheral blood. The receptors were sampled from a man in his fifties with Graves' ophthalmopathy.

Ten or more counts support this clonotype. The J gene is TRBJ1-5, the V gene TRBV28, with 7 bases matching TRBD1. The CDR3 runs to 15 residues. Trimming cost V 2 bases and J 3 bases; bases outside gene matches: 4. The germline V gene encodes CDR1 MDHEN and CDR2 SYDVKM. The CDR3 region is CASSLGTEFNQPQHF. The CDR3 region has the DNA TGTGCCAGCAGTTTAGGGACAGAATTCAATCAGCCCCAGCATTTT.

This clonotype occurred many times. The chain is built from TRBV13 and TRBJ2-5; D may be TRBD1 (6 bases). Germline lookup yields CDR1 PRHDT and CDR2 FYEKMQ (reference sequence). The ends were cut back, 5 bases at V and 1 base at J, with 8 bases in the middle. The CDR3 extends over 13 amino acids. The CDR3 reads CASSPRGQETQYF. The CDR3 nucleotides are TGTGCCAGCAGCCCCAGGGGCCAAGAGACCCAGTACTTC.

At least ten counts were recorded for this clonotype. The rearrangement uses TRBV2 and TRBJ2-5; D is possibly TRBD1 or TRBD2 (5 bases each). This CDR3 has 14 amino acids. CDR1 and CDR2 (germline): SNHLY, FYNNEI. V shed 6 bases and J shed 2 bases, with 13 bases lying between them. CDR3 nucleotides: TGTGCCAGCAGCGTCCGGGGCGGGCAAGAGACCCAGTACTTC. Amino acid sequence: CASSVRGGQETQYF.

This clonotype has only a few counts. CDR3 bases: TGCAGCGTTGTTGCCGCGCTTTACACTGAAGCTTTCTTT. This codes for CSVVAALYTEAFF. This sequence joins TRBV29-1 and TRBJ1-1; D call uncertain. This CDR3 comprises 13 residues. The germline V gene has CDR1 SQVTM and CDR2 ANQGSEA. Trimming cost V 4 bases and J 3 bases, with 12 bases left between them.

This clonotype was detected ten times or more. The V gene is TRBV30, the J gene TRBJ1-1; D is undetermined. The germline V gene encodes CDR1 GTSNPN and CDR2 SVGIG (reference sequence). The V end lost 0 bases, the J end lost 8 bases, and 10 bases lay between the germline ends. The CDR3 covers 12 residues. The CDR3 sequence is CAWSVSGGEAFF. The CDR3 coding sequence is TGTGCCTGGAGTGTGTCCGGCGGCGAAGCTTTCTTT.

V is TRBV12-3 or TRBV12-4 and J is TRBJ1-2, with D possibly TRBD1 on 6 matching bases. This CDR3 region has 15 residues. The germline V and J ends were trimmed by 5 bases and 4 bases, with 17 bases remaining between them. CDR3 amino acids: CASSRRGQGTYGYTF. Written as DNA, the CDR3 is TGTGCCAGCAGTCGCCGCGGGCAGGGGACCTATGGCTACACCTTC.

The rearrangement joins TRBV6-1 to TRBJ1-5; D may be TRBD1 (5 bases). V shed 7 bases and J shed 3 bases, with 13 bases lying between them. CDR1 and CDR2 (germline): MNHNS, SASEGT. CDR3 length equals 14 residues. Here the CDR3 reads CASTLGAINQPQHF. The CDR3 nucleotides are TGTGCCAGCACCTTAGGGGCCATCAATCAGCCCCAGCATTTT.

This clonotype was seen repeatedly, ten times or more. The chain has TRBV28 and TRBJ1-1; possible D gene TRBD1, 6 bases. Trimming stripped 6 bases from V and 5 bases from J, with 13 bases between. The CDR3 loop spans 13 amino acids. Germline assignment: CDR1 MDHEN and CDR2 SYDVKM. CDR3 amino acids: CASSQTGLTEAFF. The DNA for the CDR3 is TGTGCCAGCAGCCAAACAGGGTTAACTGAAGCTTTCTTT.

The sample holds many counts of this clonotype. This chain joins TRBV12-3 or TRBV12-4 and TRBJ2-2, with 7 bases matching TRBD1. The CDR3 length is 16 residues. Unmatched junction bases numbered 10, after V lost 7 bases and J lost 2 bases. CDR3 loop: CASKLAGTENTGELFF. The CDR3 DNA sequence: TGTGCCAGCAAACTCGCCGGGACAGAAAACACCGGGGAGCTGTTTTTT.

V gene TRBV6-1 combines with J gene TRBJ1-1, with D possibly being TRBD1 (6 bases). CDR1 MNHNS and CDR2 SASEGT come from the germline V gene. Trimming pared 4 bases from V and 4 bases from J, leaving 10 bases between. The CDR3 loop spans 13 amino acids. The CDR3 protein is CASSVQGPTEAFF. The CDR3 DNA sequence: TGTGCCAGCAGTGTACAGGGTCCCACTGAAGCTTTCTTT.

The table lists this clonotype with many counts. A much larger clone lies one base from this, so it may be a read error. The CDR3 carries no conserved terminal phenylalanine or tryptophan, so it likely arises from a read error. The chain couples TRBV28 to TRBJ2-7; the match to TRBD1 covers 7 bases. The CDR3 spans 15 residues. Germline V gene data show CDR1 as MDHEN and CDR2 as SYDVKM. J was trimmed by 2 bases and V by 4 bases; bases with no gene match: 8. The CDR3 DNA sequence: TGTGCCAGCAGTTACATTAGGCAGGGGGCCTACGAGCAGTACCTC. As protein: CASSYIRQGAYEQYL.

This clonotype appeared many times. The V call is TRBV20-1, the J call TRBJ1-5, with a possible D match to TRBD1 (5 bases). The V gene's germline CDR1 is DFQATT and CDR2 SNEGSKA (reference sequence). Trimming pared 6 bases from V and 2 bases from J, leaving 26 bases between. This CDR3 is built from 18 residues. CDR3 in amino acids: CSAFGFREGTSGNQPQHF. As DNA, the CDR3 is TGCAGTGCATTTGGGTTCAGGGAAGGGACCTCGGGCAATCAGCCCCAGCATTTT.

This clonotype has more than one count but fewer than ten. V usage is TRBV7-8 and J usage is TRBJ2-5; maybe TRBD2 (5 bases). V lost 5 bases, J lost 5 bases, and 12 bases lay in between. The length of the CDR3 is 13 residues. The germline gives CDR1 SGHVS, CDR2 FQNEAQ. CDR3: CASSPPREETQYF. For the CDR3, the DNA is TGTGCCAGCAGCCCCCCTAGGGAGGAGACCCAGTACTTC.

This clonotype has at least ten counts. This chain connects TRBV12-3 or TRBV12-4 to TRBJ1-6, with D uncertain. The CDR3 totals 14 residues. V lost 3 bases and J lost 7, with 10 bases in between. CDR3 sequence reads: CASSFRSANSPLHF. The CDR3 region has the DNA TGTGCCAGCAGTTTCCGTTCAGCGAATTCACCCCTCCACTTT.